The 20 T cell receptor beta chains listed next were all sequenced from one sample in a study of T cells in Graves' hyperthyroidism and ophthalmopathy. TCR beta CDR3 regions were amplified from RNA transcripts. HTBI primers drove first-round RT-PCR of the TCR CDR3. TCRdb used MiXCR to reprocess the multiplex PCR reads, holding one entry per CDR3 protein. Among hundreds of thousands of distinct CDR3 sequences listed, around a quarter were seen once. Sequencing was performed on blood. These receptors were obtained from a woman under 40 with Graves' ophthalmopathy.

This clonotype was detected ten times or more. V and J are TRBV6-6 and TRBJ1-1, with D unclear. Germline values: CDR1 MNHNY, CDR2 SVGAGI (reference sequence). CDR3 size: 13 residues. Trimming removed 7 bases at V and 3 bases at J, with 12 bases between. The CDR3 region has the DNA TGTGCCAGCACTCCCCCAGGCTACACTGAAGCTTTCTTT. Encoded protein: CASTPPGYTEAFF.

This clonotype was picked up many times. The chain carries TRBV6-2 or TRBV6-3 and TRBJ1-5, with D perhaps TRBD1 (5 bases). From germline, CDR1 is MNHEY and CDR2 SVGEGT. The CDR3 spans 12 residues. Deletions cut 2 bases from V and 9 bases from J, with 8 bases between. CDR3 protein: CASSYPGGPQHF. CDR3 coding DNA: TGTGCCAGCAGTTACCCTGGGGGGCCCCAGCATTTT.

On this clonotype itself: A read error may account for a junction end that differs from germline. J is TRBJ2-5 and V is TRBV7-2; no clear D gene. Looked up from germline, CDR1 is SGHTA and CDR2 is FQGNSA. The CDR3 consists of 15 residues. The CDR3 nucleotides are TGTGCCAGCAGCGGCCCGGGCGGCCGCCAAGGGACCCAGTACTTC. It is translated as CASSGPGGRQGTQYF.

This clonotype was found many times. The chain carries TRBV5-1 and TRBJ2-5; D might be TRBD1 (6 bases). This CDR3 comprises 15 residues. Germline CDR1 SGHRS, CDR2 YFSETQ. V was trimmed by 3 bases and J by 3 bases, leaving 15 bases between them. DNA for the CDR3: TGCGCCAGCAGCTATTCCGGACAGCTTGAAGAGACCCAGTACTTC. This gives the protein CASSYSGQLEETQYF. The complete variable domain, with remaining parts taken from reference TRBV5-1 and TRBJ2-5, reads KAGVTQTPRYLIKTRGQQVTLSCSPISGHRSVSWYQQTPGQGLQFLFEYFSETQRNKGNFPGRFSGRQFSNSRSEMNVSTLELGDSALYLCASSYSGQLEETQYFGPGTRLLVL.

In this sample, this clonotype turned up many times. The chain is built from TRBV7-2 and TRBJ1-1; 9 bases line up with TRBD1. This CDR3 spans 13 amino acids. J was trimmed by 10 bases and V by 2 bases; bases with no gene match: 5. CDR1 is SGHTA and CDR2 is FQGNSA in the germline V gene. CDR3 nucleotides: TGTGCCAGCAGCTTAACGACAGGGGGAATAGCTTTCTTT. It codes for CASSLTTGGIAFF.

The rearrangement joins TRBV4-1 to TRBJ1-1, with D hard to call. Trimming removed 6 bases at V and 2 bases at J, with 10 bases between. CDR3 length: 13 amino acids. Germline V gives CDR1 MGHRA, CDR2 YSYEKL. The CDR3 bases are TGCGCCAGCAGACTTGGACCTAACACTGAAGCTTTCTTT. Protein: CASRLGPNTEAFF.

The V call is TRBV12-3 or TRBV12-4, the J call TRBJ2-7; 7 nucleotides match TRBD1. The CDR3 runs to 14 residues. J was trimmed by 2 bases and V by 5 bases; bases with no gene match: 6. CDR3 nucleotide sequence: TGTGCCAGCAGTGAGACAGGGTTCACCTACGAGCAGTACTTC. Residues: CASSETGFTYEQYF.

This clonotype was detected ten times or more. The rearrangement joins TRBV28 to TRBJ1-1; no definite D call. Deletions cut 2 bases from V and 3 bases from J, with 10 bases between. The CDR3 contains 14 residues. CDR1 and CDR2 (germline): MDHEN, SYDVKM. CDR3 sequence: CASSLGRAYTEAFF. The CDR3 coding sequence is TGTGCCAGCAGTTTAGGTAGGGCTTACACTGAAGCTTTCTTT.

This clonotype was detected ten times or more. This chain links TRBV12-3 or TRBV12-4 with TRBJ1-3, with a weak D call TRBD1 (5 bases). V lost 6 bases, J lost 0 bases, and 12 bases lay in between. There are 15 residues in the CDR3. CDR3: CASSRDGFSGNTIYF. For the CDR3, the DNA is TGTGCCAGCAGCCGGGACGGATTCTCTGGAAACACCATATATTTT.

The V call is TRBV19, the J call TRBJ1-1, with D unclear. The CDR3 loop spans 11 amino acids. CDR1 LNHDA and CDR2 SQIVND come from the germline V gene (reference sequence). V lost 6 bases, J lost 5 bases, and 7 bases lay in between. CDR3 DNA sequence: TGTGCCAGTAGGATTAGTACTGAAGCTTTCTTT. It translates to CASRISTEAFF.

At least ten counts were recorded for this clonotype. The gene calls are TRBV11-2 and TRBJ2-7, with D hard to call. The CDR3 has 14 residues. CDR1 is SGHAT and CDR2 is FQNNGV in the germline V gene. Trimming stripped 1 base from V and 4 bases from J, with 11 bases between. The CDR3 spells CASSLAPARYEQYF. CDR3 nucleotide sequence: TGTGCCAGCAGCTTAGCGCCAGCGAGGTACGAGCAGTACTTC.

This clonotype was detected ten times or more. This CDR3 is missing its conserved last phenylalanine or tryptophan, likely due to a read error. This chain connects TRBV28 to TRBJ2-5; 7 positions agree with TRBD2. Germline V CDR1 and CDR2: MDHEN, SYDVKM. After removal of 8 bases from V and 5 bases from J, the junction contained 8 bases not matched to a gene. The CDR3 covers 13 residues. The CDR3 loop is CASASGGRETQYL. The CDR3 nucleotides are TGTGCCAGCGCATCGGGGGGACGGGAGACCCAGTACCTC.

This clonotype was seen many times. The gene calls are TRBV12-3 or TRBV12-4 and TRBJ2-7, with a weak D call TRBD1 (5 bases). This CDR3 has 14 amino acids. Trimming removed 3 bases from V and 3 bases from J, with 12 bases in between. CDR3 protein: CASSLSPRVYEQYF. Written as DNA, the CDR3 is TGTGCCAGCAGTTTGTCCCCCAGGGTCTACGAGCAGTACTTC.

The CDR3 DNA sequence: TGTGCCAGCAGTCCACCGGGACCGGGGAACACTGAAGCTTTCTTT. Protein: CASSPPGPGNTEAFF. The rearrangement uses TRBV12-3 or TRBV12-4 and TRBJ1-1; D perhaps matches TRBD1 (5 bases). This CDR3 has 15 residues. Trimming cost V 5 bases and J 1 base, with 14 bases left between them.

This clonotype has a handful of counts. The V and J genes are TRBV6-2 or TRBV6-3 and TRBJ2-7, with D uncertain. Germline V CDR1 and CDR2: MNHEY, SVGEGT. Trimming stripped 10 bases from V and 1 base from J, with 14 bases between. The CDR3 has 13 amino acids. CDR3 DNA sequence: TGTGCCACCCGTAGAACCCAATCCTACGAGCAGTACTTC. The encoded protein is CATRRTQSYEQYF.

This clonotype was seen at least ten times. CDR3 sequence: CASSRSIPGQAYEQYF. The DNA of the CDR3 is TGCGCCAGCAGCCGCTCAATCCCGGGACAGGCCTACGAGCAGTACTTC. The chain recombines TRBV4-1 with TRBJ2-7, with 8 bases fitting TRBD1. The CDR3 consists of 16 residues. The germline gives CDR1 MGHRA, CDR2 YSYEKL. The V and J ends lost 4 bases and 2 bases, in that order; junction bases with no gene match: 10.

This chain uses TRBV12-3 or TRBV12-4 with TRBJ2-5; D may be TRBD1 or TRBD2 (5 bases each). V lost 4 bases to trimming and J lost 5 bases, with 14 bases between them. This CDR3 is built from 14 residues. In DNA, the CDR3 is TGTGCCAGCAGTTGGGGGACCCTCGCGGAGACCCAGTACTTC. It yields the protein CASSWGTLAETQYF.

This clonotype was counted a few times. This chain links TRBV5-5 with TRBJ1-1, with a weak D call TRBD1 (6 bases). CDR1 and CDR2 from the germline V gene are SGHKS and YYEKEE (reference sequence). The CDR3 runs to 15 residues. Trimming pared 4 bases from V and 4 bases from J, leaving 17 bases between. The CDR3, as DNA: TGTGCCAGCAGCGGAGCCCAGGGGCTGGGCACTGAAGCTTTCTTT. Its translation: CASSGAQGLGTEAFF.

The chain is built from TRBV24-1 and TRBJ1-1; 10 nucleotides match TRBD1. This CDR3 has 13 amino acids. Trimming cost V 4 bases and J 10 bases; bases outside gene matches: 5. CDR1 KGHDR and CDR2 SFDVKD come from the germline V gene. The CDR3 protein is CATSDRDRGAAFF. CDR3 DNA sequence: TGTGCCACCAGTGACCGGGACAGGGGTGCAGCTTTCTTT.

This clonotype was detected many times. This sequence joins TRBV6-5 and TRBJ1-1; tentatively, D is TRBD1 (5 bases). From germline, CDR1 is MNHEY and CDR2 SVGAGI. The CDR3 loop spans 15 amino acids. V was pared by 2 bases and J by 2 bases, with 12 bases between. CDR3 coding DNA: TGTGCCAGCAGTTACCTTCAGGGCGGCAACACTGAAGCTTTCTTT. Translated, it gives CASSYLQGGNTEAFF.